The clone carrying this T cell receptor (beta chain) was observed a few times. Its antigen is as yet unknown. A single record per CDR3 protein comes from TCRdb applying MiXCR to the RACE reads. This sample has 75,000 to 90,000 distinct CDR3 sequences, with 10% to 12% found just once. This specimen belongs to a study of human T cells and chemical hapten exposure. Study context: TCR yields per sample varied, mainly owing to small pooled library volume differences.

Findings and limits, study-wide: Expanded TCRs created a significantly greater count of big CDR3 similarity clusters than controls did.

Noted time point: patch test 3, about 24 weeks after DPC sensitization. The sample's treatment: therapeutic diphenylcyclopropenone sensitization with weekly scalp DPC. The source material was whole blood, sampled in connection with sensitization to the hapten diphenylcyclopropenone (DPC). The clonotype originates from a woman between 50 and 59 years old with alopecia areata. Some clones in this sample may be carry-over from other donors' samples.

CDR3 residues: CSASDPLSSYEQYF. Written as DNA, the CDR3 is TGCAGTGCTTCGGACCCTTTGAGCTCCTACGAGCAGTACTTC. The genes are TRBV20-1 and TRBJ2-7; D unresolved. Germline V gene lookup returns CDR1 DFQATT and CDR2 SNEGSKA (reference sequence). Trimming took 5 bases from V and 0 from J, leaving 14 bases between them. The CDR3 loop spans 14 amino acids.